A single sample gave rise to the 22 T cell receptor beta chains below, sequenced in a study of T cells after yellow fever vaccination. One entry per CDR3 protein results from TCRdb running MiXCR on the 5' RACE reads. Among 200,000 to 250,000 distinct CDR3 sequences listed, roughly 3% were seen once. The sample was CD4+ T cells sorted from PBMCs, taken 10 days after the yellow fever booster vaccination. Receptors originate from a man in his late teens or twenties who received the YFV17D yellow fever vaccine.

Ten or more counts support this clonotype. The chain has TRBV27 and TRBJ1-1, with D hard to call. Germline loops: CDR1 MNHEY, CDR2 SMNVEV (reference sequence). The CDR3 is 14 amino acids. V was clipped by 3 bases and J by 6 bases, with 14 bases between them. DNA of the CDR3: TGTGCCAGCAGTTTGGGAAGGGCTGACTCTGAAGCTTTCTTT. Translation: CASSLGRADSEAFF.

This clonotype came up many times. The chain couples TRBV27 to TRBJ2-1; D not resolved. Germline V gives CDR1 MNHEY, CDR2 SMNVEV (reference sequence). The V gene lost 5 bases and the J gene lost 4 bases, with 12 bases spanning the gap. The CDR3 runs 14 residues. CDR3 sequence: CASSLRPEYNEQFF. CDR3 coding DNA: TGTGCCAGCAGTCTAAGACCTGAATACAATGAGCAGTTCTTC.

There are many counts of this clonotype. V is TRBV7-3 and J is TRBJ2-3; D remains ambiguous. The germline V and J ends were trimmed by 5 bases and 0 bases, with 12 bases remaining between them. The CDR3 loop spans 15 amino acids. Germline assignment: CDR1 SGHTA and CDR2 FQGTGA. In DNA, the CDR3 is TGTGCCAGCAGCCCTACACTTACTAGCACAGATACGCAGTATTTT. Its translation: CASSPTLTSTDTQYF. Full variable domain (rest looked up from reference TRBV7-3 and TRBJ2-3): GAGVSQTPSNKVTEKGKYVELRCDPISGHTALYWYRQSLGQGPEFLIYFQGTGAADDSGLPNDRFFAVRPEGSVSTLKIQRTERGDSAVYLCASSPTLTSTDTQYFGPGTRLTVL.

The V and J genes are TRBV5-1 and TRBJ2-5, with 7 bases lining up with TRBD1. The trim removed 4 bases at V and 1 base at J, leaving 7 bases unmatched. Germline V gene sequence: CDR1 SGHRS, CDR2 YFSETQ. The CDR3 totals 15 residues. The CDR3 DNA sequence: TGCGCCAGCAGCCAGGGGGATCAAATCCAAGAGACCCAGTACTTC. Amino acid sequence: CASSQGDQIQETQYF.

This clonotype was observed a handful of times. The J gene is TRBJ2-1, the V gene TRBV7-3; possible D gene TRBD1, 6 bases. Trimming shortened V by 5 bases and J by 9 bases, and 17 bases separated the two germline ends. Germline assignment: CDR1 SGHTA and CDR2 FQGTGA. The length of the CDR3 is 14 residues. The CDR3 region has the DNA TGTGCCAGCAGCCCGACCCCAGGGGCCAGTGAGCAGTTCTTC. Translated, it gives CASSPTPGASEQFF.

This clonotype was detected ten times or more. The rearrangement links TRBV7-2 to TRBJ1-5; D remains unclear. Trimming took off 5 bases at V and 5 bases at J, with 19 bases between the two ends. This CDR3 region has 16 residues. CDR1 and CDR2 (germline): SGHTA, FQGNSA. For the CDR3, the DNA is TGTGCCAGCAGCCCATACGCGGGGAGGGCGGATCAGCCCCAGCATTTT. Amino acids: CASSPYAGRADQPQHF.

There are a few counts of this clonotype. The chain combines TRBV2 with TRBJ2-5; D gene unclear. Germline V gene lookup returns CDR1 SNHLY and CDR2 FYNNEI. Trimming took off 6 bases at V and 7 bases at J, with 9 bases between the two ends. The CDR3 is 11 amino acids. CDR3 sequence: CASSPWGTQYF. For the CDR3, the DNA is TGTGCCAGCAGCCCCTGGGGGACCCAGTACTTC.

This clonotype was recorded a few times. V and J are TRBV5-1 and TRBJ2-1, with 7 positions matching TRBD1. The CDR3 has 16 residues. V shed 4 bases, J shed 8 bases, and the junction held 15 bases outside the gene matches. The germline V gene encodes CDR1 SGHRS and CDR2 YFSETQ. CDR3 DNA sequence: TGCGCCAGCAGCAATTCCGCGCAACAGGGGTCCTATGAGCAGTTCTTC. It codes for CASSNSAQQGSYEQFF.

This clonotype occurred many times. This chain joins TRBV5-1 and TRBJ2-5; 9 bases line up with TRBD1. CDR1 SGHRS and CDR2 YFSETQ come from the germline V gene. The V segment lost 5 bases and the J segment 2 bases; nucleotides outside the gene matches: 4. The CDR3 is made up of 14 amino acids. Here the CDR3 DNA reads TGCGCCAGCAGATTACAGGGGGCTCAAGAGACCCAGTACTTC. Encoded protein: CASRLQGAQETQYF.

This clonotype was seen a few times. V is TRBV4-3 and J is TRBJ2-5; D call uncertain. V was shortened by 2 bases and J by 5 bases, with 15 bases between the two germline ends. CDR1 and CDR2 (germline): LGHNA, YSLEER. The CDR3 is 15 amino acids. CDR3 bases: TGCGCCAGCAGCCAATCCCTTGTTGGGGTCGAGACCCAGTACTTC. It translates to CASSQSLVGVETQYF.

The chain couples TRBV5-1 to TRBJ2-6; no clear D gene. Trimming left V 4 bases short and J 3 bases short, with 17 bases between. Per germline, CDR1 SGHRS and CDR2 YFSETQ. The CDR3 totals 17 residues. The CDR3 region is CASSPGRFGDGANVLTF. The DNA of the CDR3 is TGCGCCAGCAGCCCTGGACGGTTTGGGGATGGGGCCAACGTCCTGACTTTC.

This clonotype was observed a handful of times. The CDR3 DNA is TGCGCCAGCAGGCGAGAGGACAGAAACAATTCACCCCTCCACTTT. Translation gives CASRREDRNNSPLHF. J is TRBJ1-6 and V is TRBV5-1, with D perhaps matching TRBD1 (6 bases). Trimming took off 5 bases at V and 7 bases at J, with 16 bases between the two ends. Per germline, CDR1 SGHRS and CDR2 YFSETQ. There are 15 residues in the CDR3.

This clonotype showed up just a few times. This sequence joins TRBV6-6 and TRBJ1-5; D is possibly TRBD1 (5 bases). V was cut by 2 bases and J by 5 bases, with 13 bases left in between. Germline V CDR1 and CDR2: MNHNY, SVGAGI (reference sequence). The CDR3 has 15 residues. CDR3 loop: CASSYGPRGDQPQHF. The CDR3 nucleotides are TGTGCCAGCAGTTACGGGCCTCGGGGGGATCAGCCCCAGCATTTT.

The CDR3 loop reads CASSLNSGTSGETQYF. In DNA form, the CDR3 reads TGTGCCAGCAGCTTAAATTCGGGGACATCCGGAGAGACCCAGTACTTC. The chain recombines TRBV7-2 with TRBJ2-5; D may be TRBD1 (6 bases). Trimming pared 2 bases from V and 4 bases from J, leaving 17 bases between. Germline V CDR1 and CDR2: SGHTA, FQGNSA. The CDR3 is 16 amino acids.

This clonotype was detected ten times or more. The chain couples TRBV5-1 to TRBJ1-3; D gene uncertain. This CDR3 region has 15 residues. Germline V gene data show CDR1 as SGHRS and CDR2 as YFSETQ. V gave up 4 bases and J gave up 0 bases, with 11 bases separating them. The CDR3 is CASSPDVHSGNTIYF. The CDR3 nucleotides are TGCGCCAGCAGCCCGGACGTCCACTCTGGAAACACCATATATTTT.

The V call is TRBV7-9, the J call TRBJ2-5; D is unresolved. The CDR3 covers 13 residues. V was clipped by 2 bases and J by 5 bases, with 9 bases between them. CDR1 and CDR2 from the germline V gene are SEHNR and FQNEAQ (reference sequence). The CDR3 nucleotides read TGTGCCAGCAGCTTAAATTCGCGGGAGACCCAGTACTTC. Translating gives CASSLNSRETQYF.

This clonotype was recorded many times. The chain joins TRBV20-1 to TRBJ2-7; a possible D gene is TRBD2 (5 bases). The V end was cut by 3 bases, the J end by 6 bases, with 18 bases between. Germline CDR1 reads DFQATT; CDR2 reads SNEGSKA (reference sequence). CDR3 length: 14 residues. CDR3 sequence: CSASLYTSRGEQYF. CDR3 DNA sequence: TGCAGTGCTAGCTTGTACACCAGCCGGGGCGAGCAGTACTTC.

This clonotype was seen only a few times. The chain carries TRBV4-3 and TRBJ2-7; D not certain. This CDR3 is 14 amino acids long. From germline, CDR1 is LGHNA and CDR2 YSLEER. Between the trimmed V and J ends, which lost 2 bases and 3 bases, there was a span of 11 bases. CDR3 DNA: TGCGCCAGCAGCCAATCGGTTAACGGCTACGAGCAGTACTTC. It specifies CASSQSVNGYEQYF.

This clonotype was seen many times. V usage is TRBV7-2 and J usage is TRBJ1-2; TRBD1 matches 10 bases. With 8 bases clipped from V and 3 bases from J, the junction kept 6 bases outside the gene matches. This CDR3 region has 14 residues. CDR1 and CDR2 from the germline V gene are SGHTA and FQGNSA. The DNA of the CDR3 is TGTGCCAGCCGGACAGGGGGAACAGACTATGGCTACACCTTC. Translating gives CASRTGGTDYGYTF.

The J gene is TRBJ2-1, the V gene TRBV11-1; the match to TRBD1 covers 8 bases. Germline loops: CDR1 SGHAT, CDR2 FQDESV (reference sequence). The V and J ends lost 5 bases and 6 bases, in that order; junction bases with no gene match: 9. The CDR3 runs to 15 residues. The CDR3 DNA is TGTGCCAGCAGCAAAGGACAGGGTAAGGGCAATGAGCAGTTCTTC. It specifies CASSKGQGKGNEQFF.

This clonotype was recorded at least ten times. This chain's CDR3 is CASSSTGPTQETQYF. The CDR3 DNA is TGTGCCAGCAGCTCTACAGGGCCGACCCAAGAGACCCAGTACTTC. The chain links TRBV5-5 to TRBJ2-5; possible D gene TRBD1, 6 bases. Germline V lookup: CDR1 SGHKS, CDR2 YYEKEE (reference sequence). Trimming shortened V by 3 bases and J by 1 base, and 13 bases separated the two germline ends. This CDR3 is 15 amino acids long.

This clonotype has a handful of counts. The chain carries TRBV27 and TRBJ1-6; the D gene is possibly TRBD1 (6 bases). This CDR3 has 13 residues. Germline CDR1 reads MNHEY; CDR2 reads SMNVEV (reference sequence). V lost 7 bases to trimming and J lost 8 bases, with 12 bases between them. The CDR3 DNA sequence: TGTGCCAGCAAACCGCGACAGGATTCACCCCTCCACTTT. Protein sequence: CASKPRQDSPLHF.